This T cell receptor beta chain was captured by sequencing in a study of T cell repertoires in cytomegalovirus infection. Turning to the study itself: Both CMV infection and a matching HLA type were indicated by public TCR beta signatures. Study-wide results and limits: CMV-specific TCR beta clonotypes restricted by HLA-C were the ones dominating the ex vivo response. Based on cumulative public TCR beta family frequency, carriers of CMV plus the relevant HLA were identified.

TCRdb recomputed calls from the reads with MiXCR, one row per CDR3 protein. In the table there are 100,000 to 150,000 distinct CDR3 sequences, roughly a quarter of which are singletons. There are a few counts of this clonotype. Its antigen remains unknown. Sequenced: PBMCs, sequenced either directly or after in vitro stimulation (not recorded which). This receptor was identified in a human donor in good health (CMV status not recorded). Some clones in this sample may be carry-over from other donors' samples.

The CDR3 loop reads CASSYRPDRGTEAFF. The CDR3 nucleotides read TGCGCCAGCAGTTACCGACCGGACAGGGGCACTGAAGCTTTCTTT. The J gene is TRBJ1-1, the V gene TRBV5-1, with 9 nucleotides matching TRBD1. V gave up 5 bases and J gave up 4 bases; unmatched junction bases: 9. The CDR3 is made up of 15 amino acids. Germline lookup yields CDR1 SGHRS and CDR2 YFSETQ.